This is a list of T cell receptor beta chains from one sample in a study of blood T cells in healthy people across ages. TCRdb re-called the 5' RACE reads through MiXCR, storing one row per CDR3 protein. This sample carries 550,000 to 700,000 distinct CDR3 sequences, 27% of them seen once, and the ten largest clones take about a fifth. Sequencing input: blood. These receptor sequences come from a woman aged 70 to 79 in good health. CDR3s include the opening cysteine and the closing phenylalanine or tryptophan. D genes are given only for firm matches. Size is stated for part of the rows, as once, few or many counts, or as a class when the clone is expanded.

CDR3 length	clone size	D gene	J gene	V gene	CDR3 protein	CDR3 DNA
14	many	TRBD1	TRBJ2-5	TRBV28	CASSLQGASRTQYF	TGTGCCAGCAGTTTACAGGGGGCAAGTCGAACCCAGTACTTC
15	NA	NA	TRBJ2-3	TRBV20-1	CSAPSVSTSTDTQYF	TGCAGTGCACCTTCAGTGTCTACTAGCACAGATACGCAGTATTTT
17	few	TRBD2	TRBJ2-1	TRBV7-2	CASSSRLGTSGGDEQFF	TGTGCCAGCAGCTCTCGACTGGGAACTAGCGGGGGAGATGAGCAGTTCTTC
16	few	NA	TRBJ1-5	TRBV30	CAWTPKGQGYNQPQHF	TGTGCCTGGACACCCAAGGGTCAGGGGTACAATCAGCCCCAGCATTTT
14	few	TRBD2	TRBJ2-7	TRBV29-1	CSTASGGEVYEQYF	TGCAGTACAGCTAGCGGGGGAGAGGTATACGAGCAGTACTTC
15	few	TRBD1	TRBJ1-2	TRBV19	CASRPLTGATYGYTF	TGTGCCAGTAGGCCTTTAACAGGGGCAACCTATGGCTACACCTTC
17	few	NA	TRBJ1-4	TRBV10-3	CAISPEGGQVRGEKLFF	TGTGCCATCAGCCCGGAGGGGGGGCAGGTTCGCGGTGAAAAACTGTTTTTT
17	NA	NA	TRBJ2-3	TRBV21-1	CASSKVSGDRGEDTQYF	TGTGCCAGCAGCAAAGTATCCGGAGACAGGGGTGAAGATACGCAGTATTTT
14	NA	TRBD2	TRBJ2-1	TRBV20-1	CSAVPGGKGNEQFF	TGCAGTGCTGTTCCCGGGGGGAAAGGGAATGAGCAGTTCTTC
14	many	NA	TRBJ2-2	TRBV5-1	CASRTETLTGELFF	TGCGCCAGCAGGACAGAGACCCTCACCGGGGAGCTGTTTTTT
13	NA	NA	TRBJ1-3	TRBV9	CASSVGGGNTIYF	TGTGCCAGCAGCGTAGGGGGGGGAAACACCATATATTTT
15	NA	TRBD1	TRBJ1-3	TRBV27	CASRPTGTGGNTIYF	TGTGCCAGCAGGCCGACCGGGACAGGGGGAAACACCATATATTTT
13	many	NA	TRBJ1-1	TRBV20-1	CSAGRGEDTEAFF	TGCAGTGCCGGGAGGGGGGAGGACACTGAAGCTTTCTTT
13	NA	NA	TRBJ2-3	TRBV4-3	CATGTRSTDTQYF	TGCGCCACCGGGACGCGGAGCACAGATACGCAGTATTTT
14	NA	NA	TRBJ1-4	TRBV4-3	CASSQRTAVGKLFF	TGCGCCAGCAGCCAAAGGACAGCAGTGGGGAAACTGTTTTTT
11	NA	TRBD1	TRBJ1-2	TRBV12-3/TRBV12-4	CASSGTGGYTF	TGTGCCAGCAGTGGGACAGGAGGCTACACCTTC
16	NA	NA	TRBJ1-2	TRBV12-3/TRBV12-4	CARSLAQGREGYGYTF	TGTGCCCGCAGTTTAGCGCAGGGCAGGGAGGGTTATGGCTACACCTTC
11	NA	NA	TRBJ2-4	TRBV7-9	CASRDEDIQYF	TGTGCCAGCAGAGATGAGGACATTCAGTACTTC
16	many	NA	TRBJ2-5	TRBV18	CASSPRGGSSRETQYF	TGTGCCAGCTCACCACGCGGGGGCAGCAGTAGGGAGACCCAGTACTTC
16	NA	TRBD1	TRBJ2-5	TRBV7-2	CASSSVASAGGETQYF	TGTGCCAGCAGCTCAGTGGCCTCAGCAGGGGGAGAGACCCAGTACTTC
15	NA	TRBD1	TRBJ1-4	TRBV7-2	CASSTPGQGREKLFF	TGTGCCAGCAGCACACCGGGACAGGGGCGGGAAAAACTGTTTTTT
15	NA	TRBD1	TRBJ2-7	TRBV12-3/TRBV12-4	CASSLAGQGVYEQYF	TGTGCCAGCAGTTTAGCGGGACAGGGCGTGTACGAGCAGTACTTC
13	NA	NA	TRBJ1-2	TRBV18	CASSPGPFYGYTF	TGTGCCAGCTCACCAGGACCGTTCTATGGCTACACCTTC
13	NA	NA	TRBJ1-4	TRBV20-1	CSASSGANEKLFF	TGCAGTGCTAGTTCCGGGGCTAATGAAAAACTGTTTTTT
14	NA	TRBD2	TRBJ2-4	TRBV29-1	CSVLRGGAVNIQYF	TGCAGCGTCCTACGGGGGGGCGCAGTAAACATTCAGTACTTC
16	NA	TRBD1	TRBJ2-1	TRBV4-3	CASSQVPGQARNEQFF	TGCGCCAGCAGCCAAGTTCCGGGACAGGCAAGGAATGAGCAGTTCTTC
15	NA	NA	TRBJ1-4	TRBV4-1	CASTATGLQYEKLFF	TGCGCCAGCACCGCCACTGGTCTACAGTATGAAAAACTGTTTTTT
14	few	NA	TRBJ2-7	TRBV4-3	CASTLTPTSYEQYF	TGCGCCAGCACCTTAACCCCGACTAGCTACGAGCAGTACTTC
13	NA	NA	TRBJ1-6	TRBV5-1	CASSTGIDSPLHF	TGCGCCAGCAGTACCGGGATCGATTCACCCCTCCACTTT
14	NA	NA	TRBJ2-4	TRBV20-1	CSAPSGLAKNIQYF	TGCAGTGCGCCCAGCGGGCTAGCCAAAAACATTCAGTACTTC
15	few	TRBD1	TRBJ2-3	TRBV4-3	CASSGRTGGPDTQYF	TGCGCCAGCAGCGGACGGACAGGGGGCCCAGATACGCAGTATTTT
20	few	NA	TRBJ1-2	TRBV3-1	CASSQDSWGGDGKPRRGYTF	TGTGCCAGCAGCCAAGATTCTTGGGGGGGGGACGGCAAACCCCGTCGTGGCTACACCTTC
16	few	TRBD2	TRBJ2-3	TRBV6-1	CASSEGQGLAGATQYF	TGTGCCAGCAGTGAAGGGCAGGGACTAGCGGGGGCAACGCAGTATTTT
15	few	NA	TRBJ1-5	TRBV6-5	CASSYSRGGGQPQHF	TGTGCCAGCAGTTACTCTCGGGGAGGAGGGCAGCCCCAGCATTTT
14	NA	NA	TRBJ2-3	TRBV6-1	CASSPDSPTGTQYF	TGTGCCAGCAGCCCGGACAGCCCCACAGGTACGCAGTATTTT
13	few	NA	TRBJ1-1	TRBV10-3	CAISDKGGKEAFF	TGTGCCATCAGTGATAAAGGTGGGAAGGAAGCTTTCTTT
14	few	NA	TRBJ2-3	TRBV12-3/TRBV12-4	CASRRRGGTDTQYF	TGTGCCAGCAGAAGACGGGGTGGCACAGATACGCAGTATTTT
14	NA	NA	TRBJ2-5	TRBV20-1	CSASRGGFQETQYF	TGCAGTGCTAGCCGCGGGGGCTTCCAAGAGACCCAGTACTTC
16	NA	NA	TRBJ2-3	TRBV7-8	CASSPPQVHVPDTQYF	TGTGCCAGCAGCCCTCCCCAAGTTCACGTCCCAGATACGCAGTATTTT
14	few	NA	TRBJ1-2	TRBV11-3	CASSPRGVTYGYTF	TGTGCCAGCAGCCCAAGGGGTGTAACCTATGGCTACACCTTC
16	NA	NA	TRBJ2-7	TRBV7-9	CASSYSRGTGLDEQYF	TGTGCCAGCAGCTATTCTAGGGGAACTGGCCTAGACGAGCAGTACTTC
18	NA	TRBD2	TRBJ2-5	TRBV4-2	CASSQELAGTTIEETQYF	TGTGCCAGCAGCCAAGAACTAGCGGGGACAACAATAGAAGAGACCCAGTACTTC
13	few	NA	TRBJ2-5	TRBV6-2/TRBV6-3	CASTPGGFGTQYF	TGTGCCAGCACCCCCGGCGGGTTCGGGACCCAGTACTTC
15	few	TRBD1	TRBJ2-7	TRBV6-5	CASSYSLDRAYEQYF	TGTGCCAGCAGTTACTCCCTAGACAGGGCGTACGAGCAGTACTTC
15	few	TRBD1	TRBJ2-2	TRBV10-3	CAISGTGGSTGELFF	TGTGCCATCAGTGGTACAGGGGGATCGACCGGGGAGCTGTTTTTT
15	few	NA	TRBJ2-7	TRBV7-2	CASSFGGTDPLEQYF	TGTGCCAGCAGCTTCGGGGGGACAGACCCCTTGGAGCAGTACTTC
15	few	NA	TRBJ2-2	TRBV19	CASSIRGANTGELFF	TGTGCCAGTAGTATTCGGGGCGCGAACACCGGGGAGCTGTTTTTT
14	few	TRBD1	TRBJ2-3	TRBV6-2/TRBV6-3	CASNTGQGPDRLYF	TGTGCCAGCAACACAGGACAGGGGCCCGATCGACTCTATTTT
16	NA	TRBD2	TRBJ2-5	TRBV20-1	CSARASSGALRETQYF	TGCAGTGCTAGAGCCTCTAGCGGGGCCCTTCGGGAGACCCAGTACTTC
15	few	TRBD2	TRBJ2-1	TRBV20-1	CSARGLLSSYNEQFF	TGCAGTGCTAGGGGACTACTCAGCTCCTACAATGAGCAGTTCTTC
17	few	NA	TRBJ2-7	TRBV7-9	CASSLSVTGSRGYEQYF	TGTGCCAGCAGCTTATCAGTTACGGGTTCCCGGGGCTACGAGCAGTACTTC
13	many	NA	TRBJ2-4	TRBV28	CATWSPSGNIQYF	TGTGCCACCTGGTCCCCCTCCGGGAACATTCAGTACTTC